This T cell receptor beta chain was identified during a study of cytomegalovirus exposure and HLA in healthy donors. Overall study: Sequencing of 150 million to 200 million T cells in an earlier analysis found some 100 million unique TCR beta sequences.

CDR1 MGHDK and CDR2 SYGVNS come from the germline V gene. Trimming left V 6 bases short and J 1 base short, with 12 bases between. The CDR3 sequence is 14 residues long. The PCR was carried out with 60 Vbeta primers and 13 Jbeta primers. Some clones are missing from TCRdb's copy, which holds only in-frame ones; the method was immunoSEQ multiplex PCR. Of about 82,000 clones in the sample, more than 60% are singletons; the top ten hold roughly 12%. Sequences were obtained from PBMCs. The TCR sequence derives from a human donor in good health. The chain uses TRBV25-1 and TRBJ1-2; D is possibly TRBD1 (6 bases). CDR3: CASSGQPNNYGYTF. CDR3 nucleotide sequence: TGTGCCAGCAGCGGACAGCCTAATAACTATGGCTACACCTTC.